This T cell receptor (beta chain) was retrieved from a study of regulatory T cells in long-lasting Graves disease. Study-level results: Favoring TRBV28, TRBJ1-2 and TRBJ2-5 was a feature seen in persistent disease. Among the persistent patients, 2,500 to 3,000 public clonotypes were shared, more than the 850 to 1,000 shared among new patients.

With regard to this clonotype: Its antigen is unidentified.

The CDR3 covers 13 residues. The germline V gene has CDR1 KGHDR and CDR2 SFDVKD. V lost 9 bases, J lost 2 bases, and 9 bases lay in between. Arm-PCR of CDR3 regions with iRepertoire HTBI primers generated TCR beta libraries. From the multiplex PCR reads, TCRdb called clonotypes with MiXCR, one entry per CDR3 protein. Counted here are more than 650,000 distinct CDR3 sequences, approximately 29% occurring once; the ten biggest clones make up roughly 46%. Time point meaning: persistent/refractory GD, antithyroid drugs over 5 years with positive TRAb. PBMC RNA served as the TCR library source. This chain joins TRBV24-1 and TRBJ2-2; no clear D. The sequence derives from a female donor with Graves disease. The specimen comprised peripheral blood mononuclear cells (PBMCs), sampled when the disease was refractory, from a patient treated with antithyroid drugs. This chain's CDR3 is CATSRSNTGELFF. The CDR3 nucleotides read TGTGCCACCTCCCGTTCCAACACCGGGGAGCTGTTTTTT.